The rows below give T cell receptor beta chains drawn from one sample of a study of cytomegalovirus exposure and HLA in healthy donors. TCRdb's copy holds only in-frame clones and misses some; the assay was immunoSEQ multiplex PCR. This sample has tens of thousands of clones, with around 82% found just once. Sequencing was done on a sample of PBMCs. The source is a male donor in good health and CMV-seronegative. CDR3s include the opening cysteine and the closing phenylalanine or tryptophan. D genes are given only for firm matches.

TRBJ1-1,-,TRBV2,14,TGTGCCAGCAGTGAATCACGGGGGGATCCCCAAGCTTTCTTT,CASSESRGDPQAFF
TRBJ2-1,-,TRBV7-9,13,TGTGCCAGCAGCTTACTAGACCCCAATGAGCAGTTCTTC,CASSLLDPNEQFF
TRBJ2-7,TRBD1,TRBV7-2,14,TGTGCCAGCAGCTTCGGACAGGCTAGTGACGAGCAGTACTTC,CASSFGQASDEQYF
TRBJ2-3,-,TRBV6-5,14,TGTGCCAGCAGCCGTACTAGCAGCACAGATACGCAGTATTTT,CASSRTSSTDTQYF
TRBJ2-5,-,TRBV12-5,11,TGTGCTAGTGGGTACAGAGAGACCCAGTACTTC,CASGYRETQYF
TRBJ1-5,-,TRBV2,14,TGTGCCAGCAGTGAGGCAGGGAGGGATCAGCCCCAGCATTTT,CASSEAGRDQPQHF
TRBJ1-1,-,TRBV5-4,14,TGTGCCAGCAGCTTGCTGTCCTCGAACACTGAAGCTTTCTTT,CASSLLSSNTEAFF
TRBJ2-3,-,TRBV19,18,TGTGCCAGTAGTATAGGAGGCACGGGGGGCGCCAGCACAGATACGCAGTATTTT,CASSIGGTGGASTDTQYF
TRBJ2-1,TRBD2,TRBV5-6,17,TGTGCCAGCAGCTTGATGGCTTGGGCTAGCGGGGAACATGAGCAGTTCTTC,CASSLMAWASGEHEQFF
TRBJ1-5,-,TRBV18,15,TGTGCCAGCTCACCACAGCAGGGTGGGAATCAGCCCCAGCATTTT,CASSPQQGGNQPQHF
TRBJ1-2,-,TRBV14,15,TGTGCCAGCAGCCAAGTACACCCAACTAACTATGGCTACACCTTC,CASSQVHPTNYGYTF
TRBJ2-3,TRBD2,TRBV2,14,TGTGCCAGCAGCTTCGGACTAGCGGGGTATACGCAGTATTTT,CASSFGLAGYTQYF
TRBJ1-3,-,TRBV5-1,15,TGCGCCAGCAGCTTGACAGGAATCTCTGGAAACACCATATATTTT,CASSLTGISGNTIYF
TRBJ2-1,-,TRBV7-2,15,TGTGCCAGCAGCTTAAGGGGGGGCACCTACAATGAGCAGTTCTTC,CASSLRGGTYNEQFF